Listed below are T cell receptor beta chains from one sample, sequenced in a study of T cell responses to AZD1222 COVID-19 vaccine. The assay was immunoSEQ multiplex PCR, and TCRdb's table has in-frame clones only and misses some. The data contain about 180,000 clones, about nine tenths of them singletons. The source material was peripheral blood, sampled on day 0 of AZD1222 vaccination. Every receptor here comes from an adult in good health. Both conserved end residues are part of each CDR3. The D gene is left open where the match is weak. For some rows the clone size is stated as once, few or many, or as a class when expanded; others skip it.

D gene,V gene,J gene,clone size,CDR3 DNA,CDR3 protein
NA,TRBV11-2,TRBJ1-6,NA,TGTGCCAGCAGCAGGCGACCGGGAGAGGAATCACCCCTCCACTTT,CASSRRPGEESPLHF
TRBD2,TRBV5-4,TRBJ2-5,NA,TGTGCCAGCAGCGCGGGGGGGCGTGCCCTGGAGACCCAGTACTTC,CASSAGGRALETQYF
TRBD1,TRBV3-1/TRBV3-2,TRBJ1-6,NA,TGTGCCAGCAGCCCGGGACAGCATAATTCACCCCTCCACTTT,CASSPGQHNSPLHF
TRBD2,TRBV5-5,TRBJ2-2,NA,TGTGCCAGCAGCGCGGAAGCGGGGGGGCTTGCCGGGGAGCTGTTTTTT,CASSAEAGGLAGELFF
NA,TRBV9,TRBJ2-2,NA,TGTGCCAGCAGCCCCCCCGTAACCGGGGAGCTGTTTTTT,CASSPPVTGELFF
NA,TRBV29-1,TRBJ1-4,NA,TGCAGCGCCCGAAAGGGGACCTATAATGAAAAACTGTTTTTT,CSARKGTYNEKLFF
TRBD2,TRBV7-3,TRBJ2-1,NA,TGTGCCAGCAGCTTAGTGTCGGGGGGGCCAACCTACAATGAGCAGTTCTTC,CASSLVSGGPTYNEQFF
TRBD1,TRBV7-2,TRBJ2-4,few,TGTGCCAGCAGTGGACAGGGAGAGGGGGATATTCAGTACTTC,CASSGQGEGDIQYF
NA,TRBV5-4,TRBJ1-6,NA,TGTGCCAGCAGTCACTACCTACGCGGGGATTCACCCCTCCACTTT,CASSHYLRGDSPLHF
NA,TRBV12-3/TRBV12-4,TRBJ2-5,few,TGTGCCAGCAGGGCCGAAGAGACCCAGTACTTC,CASRAEETQYF
NA,TRBV6-5,TRBJ2-2,NA,TGTGCCAGCAGATCGGACTCGGGAGTCGGGGAGCTGTTTTTT,CASRSDSGVGELFF
TRBD2,TRBV6-1,TRBJ2-5,NA,TGTGCCAGCAGTGACCTAGCGGGGGGACAAGAGACCCAGTACTTC,CASSDLAGGQETQYF
NA,TRBV4-3,TRBJ1-2,NA,TGCGCCAGCAGCCAAGATAGAGGGAGTGATGGCTACACCTTC,CASSQDRGSDGYTF
NA,TRBV3-1/TRBV3-2,TRBJ1-1,NA,TGTGCCAGCAGCCAACAGGGTGGAGGCACTGAAGCTTTCTTT,CASSQQGGGTEAFF
TRBD1,TRBV6-6,TRBJ1-1,NA,TGTGCCAGCAGACCGGACAGGACCAACACTGAAGCTTTCTTT,CASRPDRTNTEAFF
TRBD1,TRBV18,TRBJ1-2,NA,TGTGCCAGCTCACCGGGACAGGGAACCTATGGCTACACCTTC,CASSPGQGTYGYTF
NA,TRBV28,TRBJ2-2,NA,TGTGCCAGCAGTTTCCCATCGGGCCGGGAGCTGTTTTTT,CASSFPSGRELFF
TRBD1,TRBV9,TRBJ2-7,NA,TGTGCCAGGAGGACAGGCCCGGAGCAGTACTTC,CARRTGPEQYF
TRBD1,TRBV5-6,TRBJ1-2,NA,TGTGCCAGCAGCACCGGGACAGGGTTTGGCTACACCTTC,CASSTGTGFGYTF
NA,TRBV5-1,TRBJ2-7,NA,TGCGCCAGCAGCTTGGGAGAGGGGCTAAACGAGCAGTACTTC,CASSLGEGLNEQYF
NA,TRBV28,TRBJ1-5,once,TGTGCCAGCAGTTTTTCGGGGTTACCGGGTCAGCCCCAGCATTTT,CASSFSGLPGQPQHF
NA,TRBV2,TRBJ2-2,NA,TGTGCCAGCAGTGCCGACAGGATTTCCACCGGGGAGCTGTTTTTT,CASSADRISTGELFF
TRBD1,TRBV18,TRBJ1-1,NA,TGTGCCAGCTATGACAGGGACAGTGAAAAAGCTTTCTTT,CASYDRDSEKAFF
TRBD1,TRBV27,TRBJ1-5,NA,TGTGCCAGCAGTCCTGGGACAGACAATCAGCCCCAGCATTTT,CASSPGTDNQPQHF
NA,TRBV19,TRBJ1-5,NA,TGTGCCAGTAGTATCCAGGTGGGCCTCAATCAGCCCCAGCATTTT,CASSIQVGLNQPQHF
NA,TRBV5-1,TRBJ2-5,NA,TGCGCCAGCACCCCTTGGGGGGCCGGGGAGACCCAGTACTTC,CASTPWGAGETQYF
NA,TRBV11-3,TRBJ2-3,NA,TGTGCCAGCAGCTTTGAAGCCGATACGCAGTATTTT,CASSFEADTQYF
TRBD2,TRBV5-5,TRBJ2-2,NA,TGTGCCAGCACCCCCGGGGGGGCCGTTAACACCGGGGAGCTGTTTTTT,CASTPGGAVNTGELFF
NA,TRBV28,TRBJ2-7,NA,TGTGCCAGCAGTCAACTAAGCACCGGGACACCCTCCTACGAGCAGTACTTC,CASSQLSTGTPSYEQYF